This T cell receptor (beta chain) was captured by sequencing in a study of CD8 T cells in Susac syndrome. It was with random hexamers that about 0.45 to 1 ug RNA was reverse transcribed. TCRdb processed the immunoSEQ multiplex PCR reads anew with MiXCR; each CDR3 protein has one entry. The sample holds 250,000 to 300,000 distinct CDR3 sequences; approximately 85% are singletons and the top ten take around 0.2%. The CDR3 is 13 amino acids. Trimming removed 6 bases from V and 8 bases from J; junction bases left unmatched: 6. This chain links TRBV12-3 or TRBV12-4 with TRBJ2-1, with 8 nucleotides matching TRBD2. Source material: CD8+ T cells from PBMCs. The TCR sequence derives from a human donor with multiple sclerosis. In DNA form, the CDR3 reads TGTGCCAGCAGACAAGGACTAGCCCATGAGCAGTTCTTC. Translating it yields CASRQGLAHEQFF.